The 4 T cell receptor beta chains given below trace back to one sample, sequenced in a study of T cell clonality in common variable immunodeficiency. Measured with immunoSEQ multiplex PCR; TCRdb has only the in-frame clones, and not every one. In total the sample includes approximately 60,000 clones, none of them seen once. The sample consisted of peripheral blood mononuclear cells. These receptors were collected from a person aged 18 to 69 in good health.

In this sample, this clone turned up many times. The observed sequence ends 3 residues before the CDR3 terminus, with the missing tail filled in from the germline J gene. This chain connects TRBV10-3 to TRBJ2-7; D might be TRBD2 (6 bases). The CDR3 runs to 13 residues. Between the trimmed V and J ends, which lost 3 bases and 2 bases, there was a span of 8 bases. The germline V gene has CDR1 ENHRY and CDR2 SYGVKD. Here the CDR3 reads CAISERRAYEQYF. The DNA read from the CDR3 is TGTGCCATCAGTGAACGGAGGGCCTACGAG.

This clone was seen repeatedly, ten times or more. The read terminates 3 residues before the CDR3 end, so the remaining end is supplied by the germline J gene. The gene calls are TRBV7-2 and TRBJ1-5, with D maybe TRBD1 (5 bases). Germline assignment: CDR1 SGHTA and CDR2 FQGNSA. Deletions cut 1 base from V and 7 bases from J, with 8 bases between. This CDR3 spans 13 amino acids. CDR3 DNA, as far as it was read: TGTGCCAGCAGCTTAGTGCAGGGACAGCCC. Protein sequence: CASSLVQGQP. The CDR3 reads in full as CASSLVQGQPQHF.

In this sample, this clone turned up many times. Coverage ceases 3 residues before the CDR3 finishes, and the germline J gene fills in the end. V usage is TRBV4-1 and J usage is TRBJ1-2; TRBD1 is a possible D gene (5 bases). The V end was cut by 3 bases, the J end by 5 bases, with 13 bases between. Germline V gene lookup returns CDR1 MGHRA and CDR2 YSYEKL. The CDR3 sequence is 14 residues long. The part of the CDR3 DNA that was read is TGCGCCAGCAGCCAGAATATCGGGGGGTATGGC. This translates into CASSQNIGGYG. The CDR3 in its entirety is CASSQNIGGYGYTF.

This clone appeared many times. The read halts 3 residues ahead of the CDR3 end, with the missing end drawn from the germline J gene. The chain joins TRBV2 to TRBJ2-1; no clear D. V was trimmed by 6 bases and J by 6 bases, leaving 12 bases between them. Germline V gives CDR1 SNHLY, CDR2 FYNNEI. This CDR3 has 13 residues. The sequenced CDR3 bases are TGTGCCAGCAGCTACGTGTCCCCCAATGAG. Encoded protein: CASSYVSPNE. The CDR3, in full, reads CASSYVSPNEQFF. The full variable domain, in which reference TRBV2 and TRBJ2-1 provide the parts outside the CDR3, is EPEVTQTPSHQVTQMGQEVILRCVPISNHLYFYWYRQILGQKVEFLVSFYNNEISEKSEIFDDQFSVERPDGSNFTLKIRSTKLEDSAMYFCASSYVSPNEQFFGPGTRLTVL.